This TCR beta chain originates from a study of radiotherapy plus CTLA-4 blockade in lung cancer (dated by TCRdb to the late 2010s). At the level of the whole study: Among enrolled patients, approximately 19% had an objective response and about 30% reached disease control.

Trimming takes 2 bases off V and 5 bases off J; junction bases not matched to a gene: 7. The germline V gene provides CDR1 SGDLS and CDR2 YYNGEE. The CDR3 numbers 15 residues from cysteine through phenylalanine. The read is trimmed to its CDR3 DNA, 45 bases read in frame from base 1. Notes on this clone: The antigen this receptor binds is unknown. No per-base quality is available; no much larger clone lies one base away.

What the research found in general, with its limitations: After treatment with radiotherapy and ipilimumab, TCR clones that originated in tumors expanded in peripheral blood. The strongest predictors of response were reported to be early dynamic shifts in blood T cell clones along with a rise in serum interferon-beta following radiation.

Libraries were made using the immunoSEQ multiplex PCR assay. TCRdb's version of the immuneACCESS table is confined to in-frame rearrangements and falls short of the full clone set. An unresolved V gene accounts for under half of the shortfall where checked; the remainder is of unknown origin. Across this sample there are more than 95,000 clones, with about four fifths seen only once. The top ten clones comprise about 3% of the sample. The study tested focal radiation therapy combined with CTLA-4 blockade (ipilimumab) in patients with chemo-refractory metastatic non-small-cell lung cancer. The sample here was peripheral blood, taken from a patient treated with radiotherapy plus ipilimumab. The sequence was obtained from a human donor with non-small cell lung cancer who had a partial response to radiotherapy plus ipilimumab. Some clones in this sample may be carry-over from other donors' samples. The rearrangement joined TRBV9 to TRBJ2-5; the junction holds 9 bases that match TRBD1. Here is the DNA: TGTGCCAGCAGCGTGGGGGGACAGGGCAGTGAGACCCAGTACTTC. The translation is CASSVGGQGSETQYF. The variable domain in full, with residues beyond the CDR3 obtained from the reference TRBV9 and TRBJ2-5 genes, is DSGVTQTPKHLITATGQRVTLRCSPRSGDLSVYWYQQSLDQGLQFLIQYYNGEERAKGNILERFSAQQFPDLHSELNLSSLELGDSALYFCASSVGGQGSETQYFGPGTRLLVL.